Sequencing of this T cell receptor (beta chain) was carried out in a study of OX40 agonist ivuxolimab in advanced cancers. Study overall: Each patient was given ivuxolimab into a vein every 2 weeks, at 0.01 to 10 mg/kg. Study results and caveats: At 0.1 to 3.0 mg/kg and by week 6, CD4+ and CD8+ T cells in the blood had expanded clonally. Some nonresponders likewise displayed low normalized T-cell clonal expansion.

TCRdb keeps only in-frame clones here, not all; method: immunoSEQ multiplex PCR. The sample shows about 100,000 clones, roughly 90% of them seen only once. A remark on this clone: Its antigen is not identified.

CDR1 and CDR2 from the germline V gene are LNHNV and YYDKDF (reference sequence). V was cut by 0 bases and J by 3 bases, with 6 bases left in between. CDR3 length equals 13 residues. Here the sequenced sample was CD4+ or CD8+ T cells sorted from blood, taken in a trial of the OX40 agonist ivuxolimab. The clonotype was recovered from an adult with an advanced solid tumor such as melanoma, head and neck, liver or kidney cancer. The rearrangement links TRBV15 to TRBJ2-7, with D unclear. CDR3 protein: CATSRDGNYEQYF. CDR3 DNA: TGTGCCACCAGCAGAGATGGGAACTACGAGCAGTACTTC.